This TCR beta chain emerged from a study of CD8 T cells in Susac syndrome. Regarding the study as a whole: The study's TCR sequencing and HLA analysis drew on a certain number of individuals. That number was acknowledged as relatively small.

On this clonotype: Its antigen is unidentified.

The authors carried out high-throughput sequencing of TCR beta. They applied it to CD8+ and CD4+ T cells obtained from blood. Negative isolation yielded CD4+ and CD8+ T cells, and FACS enriched TEMRA cells. RNA in amounts of about 0.45 to 1 ug was reverse transcribed with random hexamers. A multiplex approach, immunoSEQ multiplex PCR, amplified TCR beta CDR3 across 54 Vbeta and 13 Jbeta. One entry per CDR3 protein, called by TCRdb with MiXCR from the immunoSEQ multiplex PCR reads. The repertoire holds approximately 150,000 distinct CDR3 sequences, approximately 95% seen once, with approximately 0.09% in the top ten. The CDR3 extends over 16 amino acids. V lost 3 bases to trimming and J lost 9 bases, with 24 bases between them. In germline, CDR1 is MNHEY, CDR2 SMNVEV (reference sequence).

This chain joins TRBV27 and TRBJ2-7, with D perhaps TRBD1 (5 bases). The clonotype comes from a human donor in good health. Sequenced material: CD4+ T cells from PBMCs. The CDR3 sequence is CASSLISGLGVVGQYF. The DNA of the CDR3 is TGTGCCAGCAGTTTGATCTCAGGGTTAGGTGTGGTAGGGCAGTACTTC.